The clone carrying this TCR beta chain was seen just once. Trimming pared 3 bases from V and 7 bases from J, leaving 18 bases between. Germline lookup yields CDR1 KGHSH and CDR2 LQKENI. The CDR3 extends over 16 amino acids. The data were taken from a study of blood T cell repertoires in COVID-19. Sequencing used immunoSEQ multiplex PCR; TCRdb keeps in-frame clones, though not all of them. The repertoire includes some 350,000 clones, around 91% of them detected once, and around 3.5% sits in the top ten. Material: peripheral blood. The receptor was derived from a woman aged 18-29 years who had recovered from COVID-19. The rearrangement joins TRBV18 to TRBJ2-2; D might be TRBD2 (6 bases). The CDR3 is CASSPLRTTHDGELFF. CDR3 DNA sequence: TGTGCCAGCTCACCCTTGAGGACTACCCATGACGGGGAGCTGTTTTTT.